The 4 T cell receptor beta chains below all came from one sample that was sequenced in a study of blood T cell repertoires in COVID-19. Profiled with immunoSEQ multiplex PCR; TCRdb holds only in-frame clones, not every one. The sample has over 120,000 clones, 75% to 85% seen once. Specimen: peripheral blood. These TCRs come from a woman aged 80 or over with active or convalescent COVID-19.

The CDR3 bases are TGTGCCAGCAGCTTAGTTGAGGGTTCCTACGAGCAGTACTTC. This codes for CASSLVEGSYEQYF. This chain joins TRBV7-8 and TRBJ2-7; a possible D gene is TRBD2 (5 bases). Germline V gene sequence: CDR1 SGHVS, CDR2 FQNEAQ. This CDR3 spans 14 amino acids. V lost 1 base and J 1 base, leaving 8 bases between the germline ends.

The CDR3 loop reads CASTPKLGRGGFGYGYTF. The DNA of the CDR3 is TGTGCCAGCACCCCAAAATTGGGTAGGGGAGGCTTCGGATATGGCTACACCTTC. V is TRBV27 and J is TRBJ1-2; a possible D gene is TRBD1 (5 bases). CDR3 length: 18 amino acids. The germline gives CDR1 MNHEY, CDR2 SMNVEV (reference sequence). Between the trimmed V and J ends, which lost 7 bases and 5 bases, there was a span of 29 bases.

This chain connects TRBV6-1 to TRBJ1-3; 9 positions match TRBD1. The CDR3 totals 16 residues. Looked up from germline, CDR1 is MNHNS and CDR2 is SASEGT. V shed 3 bases and J 9 bases; nucleotides not matched to a gene: 12. The CDR3 here is CASSDWDRALKGTIYF. CDR3 DNA: TGTGCCAGCAGTGATTGGGACAGGGCTTTGAAAGGCACCATATATTTT.

Remarks on this clone: The junction shows a germline mismatch at one end, possibly a read error. The J gene is TRBJ1-1, the V gene TRBV5-8, with D hard to call. Germline values: CDR1 SGHTS, CDR2 YDEGEE. The CDR3 covers 15 residues. CDR3 coding DNA: TGTGCCAGCAGCTTGTTAGGGAGTCCGAACGCTGAAGCTTTCTTT. Residues: CASSLLGSPNAEAFF.